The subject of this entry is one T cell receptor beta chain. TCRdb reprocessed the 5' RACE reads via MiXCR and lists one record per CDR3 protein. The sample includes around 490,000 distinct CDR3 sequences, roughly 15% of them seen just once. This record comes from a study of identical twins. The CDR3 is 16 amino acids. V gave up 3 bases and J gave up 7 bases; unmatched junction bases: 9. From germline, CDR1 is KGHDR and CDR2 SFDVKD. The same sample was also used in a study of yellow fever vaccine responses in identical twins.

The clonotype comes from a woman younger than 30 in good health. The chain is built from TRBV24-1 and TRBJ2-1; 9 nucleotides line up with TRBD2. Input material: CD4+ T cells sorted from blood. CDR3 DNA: TGTGCCACCAGTGATGAGCCGGGACTAGCTAGAAATGAGCAGTTCTTC. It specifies CATSDEPGLARNEQFF.